The clone carrying this T cell receptor beta chain showed up many times. The CDR3 runs 11 residues. V gave up 3 bases and J gave up 9 bases, with 6 bases separating them. Germline CDR1 reads LNHDA; CDR2 reads SQIVND (reference sequence). The data are from a study of low-dose radiotherapy and immunotherapy resistance in tumors. The wider study: A dose of 1 Gy per fraction every two weeks went to Cohort 2, totaling 13 Gy over 26 weeks. Patients took oral aspirin 300 mg daily for four cycles from cycle 1 day 1.

Time point: before trial treatment. Donors received nivolumab, ipilimumab, aspirin, low-dose cyclophosphamide and low-dose radiotherapy. All eligible patients presented with advanced solid tumors that contained no tumor-infiltrating lymphocytes. Primers used for first-strand cDNA, a TRAV- and TRBV-specific set, covered both alpha and beta chains. TCRs were put through roughly 20 PCR cycles of amplification with Phusion. A constant-region primer and the V-primer adapter served as the primer pair. A single record per CDR3 protein comes from TCRdb applying MiXCR to the reads. Of 65,000 to 90,000 distinct CDR3 sequences listed, approximately 19% are singletons.

The source was PBMCs, collected before treatment. The V gene is TRBV19, the J gene TRBJ2-1; D not resolved. The source is a male donor with prostate cancer. CDR3 sequence: CASSMAGEQFF. DNA of the CDR3: TGTGCCAGTAGTATGGCCGGTGAGCAGTTCTTC.